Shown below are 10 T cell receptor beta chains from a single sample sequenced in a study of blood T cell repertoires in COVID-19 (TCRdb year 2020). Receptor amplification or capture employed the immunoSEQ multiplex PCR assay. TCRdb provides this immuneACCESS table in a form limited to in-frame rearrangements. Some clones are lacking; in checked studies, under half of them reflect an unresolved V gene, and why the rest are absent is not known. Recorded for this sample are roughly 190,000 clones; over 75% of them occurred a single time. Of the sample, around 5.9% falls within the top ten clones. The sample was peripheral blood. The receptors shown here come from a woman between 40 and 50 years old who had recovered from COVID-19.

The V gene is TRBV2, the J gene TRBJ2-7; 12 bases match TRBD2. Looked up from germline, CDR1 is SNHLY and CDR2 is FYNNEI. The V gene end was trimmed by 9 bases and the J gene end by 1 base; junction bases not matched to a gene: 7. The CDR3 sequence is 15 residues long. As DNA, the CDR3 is TGTGCCAGTAAAAGAGGACTAGCGGGATCCTACGAGCAGTACTTC. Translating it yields CASKRGLAGSYEQYF.

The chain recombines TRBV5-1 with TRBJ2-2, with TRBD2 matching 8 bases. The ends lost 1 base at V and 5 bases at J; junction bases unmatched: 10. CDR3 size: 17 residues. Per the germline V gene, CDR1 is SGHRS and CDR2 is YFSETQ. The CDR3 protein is CASSLMGGRSPTGELFF. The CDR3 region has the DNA TGCGCCAGCAGCTTGATGGGCGGGAGGTCCCCGACCGGGGAGCTGTTTTTT.

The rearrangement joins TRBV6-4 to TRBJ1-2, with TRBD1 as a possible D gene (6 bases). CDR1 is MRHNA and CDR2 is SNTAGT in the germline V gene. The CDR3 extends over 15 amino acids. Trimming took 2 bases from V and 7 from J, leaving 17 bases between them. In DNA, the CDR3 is TGTGCCAGCAGTGACCTGGGGGCGTACCGGGGTGGCTACACCTTC. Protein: CASSDLGAYRGGYTF.

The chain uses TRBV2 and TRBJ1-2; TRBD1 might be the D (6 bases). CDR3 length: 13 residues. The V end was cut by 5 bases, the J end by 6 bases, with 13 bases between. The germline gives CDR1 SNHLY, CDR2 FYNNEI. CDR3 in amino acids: CASSLRGENGYTF. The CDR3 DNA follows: TGTGCCAGCAGTCTCAGGGGAGAAAATGGCTACACCTTC. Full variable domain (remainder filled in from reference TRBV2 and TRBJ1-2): EPEVTQTPSHQVTQMGQEVILRCVPISNHLYFYWYRQILGQKVEFLVSFYNNEISEKSEIFDDQFSVERPDGSNFTLKIRSTKLEDSAMYFCASSLRGENGYTFGSGTRLTVV.

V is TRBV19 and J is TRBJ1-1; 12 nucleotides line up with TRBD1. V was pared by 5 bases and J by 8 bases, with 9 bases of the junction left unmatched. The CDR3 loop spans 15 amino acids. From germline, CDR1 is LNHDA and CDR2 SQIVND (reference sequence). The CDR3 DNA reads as TGTGCCAGTAGTGCTCCGGGACAGGGGGCCGGAGAAGCTTTCTTT. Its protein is CASSAPGQGAGEAFF.

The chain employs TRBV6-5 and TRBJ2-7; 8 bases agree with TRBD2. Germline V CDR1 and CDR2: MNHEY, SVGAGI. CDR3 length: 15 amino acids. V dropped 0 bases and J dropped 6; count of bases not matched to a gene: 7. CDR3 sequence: CASSYSTVTSAEQYF. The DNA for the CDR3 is TGTGCCAGCAGTTACTCGACAGTGACTAGCGCCGAGCAGTACTTC.

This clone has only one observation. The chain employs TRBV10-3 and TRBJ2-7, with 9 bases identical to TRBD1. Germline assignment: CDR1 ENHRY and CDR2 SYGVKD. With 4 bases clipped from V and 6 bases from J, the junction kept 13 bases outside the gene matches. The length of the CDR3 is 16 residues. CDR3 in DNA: TGTGCCATCAGTGGGCCGGGACAGGGAACCCTAGGCGAGCAGTACTTC. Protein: CAISGPGQGTLGEQYF.

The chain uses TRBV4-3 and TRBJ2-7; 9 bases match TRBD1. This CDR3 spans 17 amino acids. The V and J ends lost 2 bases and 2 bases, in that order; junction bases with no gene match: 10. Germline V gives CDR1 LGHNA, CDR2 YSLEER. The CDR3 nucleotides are TGCGCCAGCAGCCAATCCTACAGACAGGGGGTACCCTACGAGCAGTACTTC. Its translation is CASSQSYRQGVPYEQYF.

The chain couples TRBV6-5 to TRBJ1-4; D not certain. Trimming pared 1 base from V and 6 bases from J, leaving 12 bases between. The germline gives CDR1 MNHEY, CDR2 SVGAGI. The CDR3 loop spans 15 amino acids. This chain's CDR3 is CASSYLTGVDEKLFF. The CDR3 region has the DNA TGTGCCAGCAGTTACTTGACCGGGGTTGATGAAAAACTGTTTTTT.

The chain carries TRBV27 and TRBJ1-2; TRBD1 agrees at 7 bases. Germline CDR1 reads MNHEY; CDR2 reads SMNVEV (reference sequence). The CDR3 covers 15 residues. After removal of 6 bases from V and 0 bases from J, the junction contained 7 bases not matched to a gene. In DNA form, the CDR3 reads TGTGCCAGCAGCCCAGGGGGATATGCTAACTATGGCTACACCTTC. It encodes CASSPGGYANYGYTF.